Each of the 21 T cell receptor beta chains below was sequenced from the same sample in a study of T cell repertoires in cytomegalovirus infection. One entry per CDR3 protein, called by TCRdb with MiXCR from the reads. The top ten hold roughly 25% of the sample, which has 150,000 to 200,000 distinct CDR3 sequences, 20% to 25% seen once. Their antigens are not known. The sequencing here drew on CD8+ T cells from cultured PBMCs, taken from culture after CMV antigen stimulation. The receptors here all came from a human donor in good health (CMV status not recorded). Some clones in this sample may be carry-over from other donors' samples.

The rearrangement joins TRBV6-1 to TRBJ1-6; maybe TRBD1 (6 bases). The length of the CDR3 is 18 residues. CDR1 MNHNS and CDR2 SASEGT come from the germline V gene. Trimming left V 2 bases short and J 4 bases short, with 18 bases between. The CDR3 loop reads CASSEFRIGGSYNSPLHF. CDR3 coding DNA: TGTGCCAGCAGTGAATTCAGGATCGGGGGCTCTTATAATTCACCCCTCCACTTT.

The chain uses TRBV7-2 and TRBJ1-1; possible D gene TRBD1, 6 bases. Germline CDR1 SGHTA, CDR2 FQGNSA. Trimming cost V 5 bases and J 7 bases, with 11 bases left between them. This CDR3 has 12 amino acids. The CDR3 protein is CASSPRGVEAFF. In DNA, the CDR3 is TGTGCCAGCAGCCCCAGGGGAGTTGAAGCTTTCTTT.

This clonotype was seen a few times. The chain recombines TRBV7-8 with TRBJ2-7; the match to TRBD2 covers 10 bases. This CDR3 contains 14 residues. Germline CDR1 and CDR2: SGHVS and FQNEAQ. V lost 3 bases, J lost 3 bases, and 2 bases stayed unmatched. CDR3: CASSFLAGDYEQYF. CDR3 nucleotides: TGTGCCAGCAGCTTTCTAGCGGGGGACTACGAGCAGTACTTC.

This clonotype was seen a handful of times. This rearrangement joins TRBV11-2 to TRBJ1-1, with TRBD1 matching 7 bases. Trimming cost V 5 bases and J 2 bases; bases outside gene matches: 5. The CDR3 contains 14 residues. The germline CDR1 and CDR2 sequences are SGHAT and FQNNGV. The CDR3 region is CASSMTGFNTEAFF. The CDR3 nucleotides read TGTGCCAGCAGCATGACAGGGTTTAACACTGAAGCTTTCTTT.

This chain uses TRBV6-2 or TRBV6-3 with TRBJ1-1; TRBD1 is a possible D gene (5 bases). Trimming removed 2 bases from V and 5 bases from J, with 15 bases in between. The CDR3 is 15 residues long. Germline-derived CDR1 and CDR2 are MNHEY and SVGEGT. DNA for the CDR3: TGTGCCAGCAGTTACGTTCGGGGCTTGGGAACTGAAGCTTTCTTT. Protein product: CASSYVRGLGTEAFF.

V is TRBV12-3 or TRBV12-4 and J is TRBJ2-1, with TRBD1 identical over 10 bases. This CDR3 comprises 14 residues. V dropped 6 bases and J dropped 9; count of bases not matched to a gene: 8. The CDR3 sequence is CASSTGTGVFEQFF. CDR3 in DNA: TGTGCCAGCAGCACCGGGACAGGGGTTTTTGAGCAGTTCTTC.

V gene TRBV6-2 or TRBV6-3 combines with J gene TRBJ2-3, with D unresolved. The ends were cut back, 2 bases at V and 0 bases at J, with 6 bases in the middle. CDR3 length: 14 amino acids. The germline CDR1 and CDR2 sequences are MNHEY and SVGEGT. The CDR3 DNA is TGTGCCAGCAGTTACCTGACGAGCACAGATACGCAGTATTTT. Protein: CASSYLTSTDTQYF.

The chain recombines TRBV6-1 with TRBJ2-5, with 7 bases aligning to TRBD1. After removal of 4 bases from V and 2 bases from J, the junction contained 1 base not matched to a gene. Germline values: CDR1 MNHNS, CDR2 SASEGT. The CDR3 contains 13 residues. CDR3 protein: CASSGTGQETQYF. CDR3 coding DNA: TGTGCCAGCAGTGGGACAGGTCAAGAGACCCAGTACTTC.

As DNA, the CDR3 is TGTGCCAGCAGCTTACAGCGAATCGGCAGCGCAGGCGGGGAGCTGTTTTTT. The encoded protein is CASSLQRIGSAGGELFF. The V gene is TRBV7-6, the J gene TRBJ2-2; D call uncertain. The CDR3 runs to 17 residues. V was trimmed by 2 bases and J by 7 bases, leaving 20 bases between them. Looked up from germline, CDR1 is SGHVS and CDR2 is FNYEAQ.

This clonotype was seen more than once but under ten times. This chain uses TRBV12-3 or TRBV12-4 with TRBJ1-2, with D perhaps TRBD1 (6 bases). The V end was cut by 10 bases, the J end by 6 bases, with 15 bases between. The CDR3 covers 12 residues. CDR3 sequence: CATQQGGNGYTF. In nucleotides, the CDR3 is TGTGCCACCCAACAGGGAGGGAATGGCTACACCTTC.

A few counts support this clonotype. Possible read error: a much larger clone is one base away. As DNA, the CDR3 is TGTGCCAGCAGCTTAGTCTCGGCTGGGGCCAACGGCCTGACTTTC. Translated, it gives CASSLVSAGANGLTF. The chain has TRBV7-9 and TRBJ2-6, with D perhaps matching TRBD1 (5 bases). CDR1 is SEHNR, CDR2 FQNEAQ, per germline (reference sequence). The CDR3 sequence is 15 residues long.

This chain connects TRBV28 to TRBJ1-1, with 11 bases fitting TRBD1. With 2 bases clipped from V and 4 bases from J, the junction kept 12 bases outside the gene matches. Looked up from germline, CDR1 is MDHEN and CDR2 is SYDVKM. The CDR3 is 18 amino acids. The CDR3 sequence: CASSLRIGQGARCTEAFF. CDR3 bases: TGTGCCAGCAGTTTACGGATCGGACAGGGGGCCCGGTGCACTGAAGCTTTCTTT.

This clonotype was picked up a small number of times. The rearrangement uses TRBV7-2 and TRBJ1-1; no clear D gene. Trimming left V 4 bases short and J 1 base short, with 13 bases between. The CDR3 totals 15 residues. CDR1 and CDR2 (germline): SGHTA, FQGNSA. The chain's CDR3 is CASSYSTAGNTEAFF. CDR3 DNA sequence: TGTGCCAGCAGCTATTCAACCGCGGGGAACACTGAAGCTTTCTTT. Variable domain in full (rest from reference TRBV7-2 and TRBJ1-1): GAGVSQSPSNKVTEKGKDVELRCDPISGHTALYWYRQSLGQGLEFLIYFQGNSAPDKSGLPSDRFSAERTGGSVSTLTIQRTQQEDSAVYLCASSYSTAGNTEAFFGQGTRLTVV.

This clonotype was detected a few times. The gene calls are TRBV7-6 and TRBJ2-7; 8 nucleotides line up with TRBD2. CDR1 is SGHVS, CDR2 FNYEAQ, per germline. Germline trimming cut 3 bases from V and 5 bases from J; bases unmatched to any gene: 6. This CDR3 comprises 14 residues. The CDR3 region has the DNA TGTGCCAGCAGCTTTGTGACTAGCGAGAACGAGCAGTACTTC. Amino acids: CASSFVTSENEQYF.

This clonotype was recorded a few times. The chain couples TRBV7-2 to TRBJ1-1, with 7 bases aligning to TRBD1. This CDR3 has 16 amino acids. Trimming cost V 4 bases and J 2 bases; bases outside gene matches: 10. Germline loops: CDR1 SGHTA, CDR2 FQGNSA. The CDR3 is CASSYLTGMINTEAFF. Written as DNA, the CDR3 is TGTGCCAGCAGCTACCTGACAGGGATGATTAACACTGAAGCTTTCTTT.

This clonotype turned up a few times. V usage is TRBV7-2 and J usage is TRBJ1-1; 8 bases match TRBD1. Per the germline V gene, CDR1 is SGHTA and CDR2 is FQGNSA. The CDR3 contains 14 residues. Unmatched junction bases numbered 6, after V lost 6 bases and J lost 3 bases. CDR3 in amino acids: CASSLRGLDTEAFF. The DNA for the CDR3 is TGTGCCAGCAGTCTCAGGGGGCTAGACACTGAAGCTTTCTTT.

The table lists this clonotype with a few counts. The V and J genes are TRBV4-2 and TRBJ2-5; TRBD1 matches 8 bases. V shed 0 bases, J shed 6 bases, and the junction held 6 bases outside the gene matches. This CDR3 is 15 amino acids long. CDR1 LGHNA and CDR2 YNFKEQ come from the germline V gene. The DNA for the CDR3 is TGTGCCAGCAGCCAAGACCCAGGGGGCTTGAAGACCCAGTACTTC. This translates into CASSQDPGGLKTQYF.

The V call is TRBV11-1, the J call TRBJ1-2; a possible D gene is TRBD1 (5 bases). This CDR3 comprises 14 residues. Germline-derived CDR1 and CDR2 are SGHAT and FQDESV (reference sequence). Trimming shortened V by 5 bases and J by 4 bases, and 14 bases separated the two germline ends. The CDR3 DNA reads as TGTGCCAGCAGCATGCCACAGGAGATCTATGGCTACACCTTC. Residues: CASSMPQEIYGYTF.

This clonotype was seen only a few times. This sequence joins TRBV6-1 and TRBJ2-6; D is undetermined. The CDR3 is 14 residues long. Germline CDR1 is MNHNS and CDR2 is SASEGT. Between the trimmed V and J ends, which lost 3 bases and 0 bases, there was a span of 3 bases. Here the CDR3 reads CASSEFSGANVLTF. As DNA, the CDR3 is TGTGCCAGCAGTGAGTTCTCTGGGGCCAACGTCCTGACTTTC.

The sample holds a few counts of this clonotype. The chain uses TRBV7-9 and TRBJ1-2; maybe TRBD1 (5 bases). V lost 5 bases and J 6 bases, leaving 28 bases between the germline ends. Germline V lookup: CDR1 SEHNR, CDR2 FQNEAQ (reference sequence). CDR3 size: 18 residues. Here the CDR3 DNA reads TGTGCCAGCAGCCCACCTCGTTCTACTCGGAGGGGTGCAGATGGCTACACCTTC. This codes for CASSPPRSTRRGADGYTF. Together with reference TRBV7-9 and TRBJ1-2, the CDR3 gives the full variable domain: DTGVSQNPRHKITKRGQNVTFRCDPISEHNRLYWYRQTLGQGPEFLTYFQNEAQLEKSRLLSDRFSAERPKGSFSTLEIQRTEQGDSAMYLCASSPPRSTRRGADGYTFGSGTRLTVV.

The gene calls are TRBV7-2 and TRBJ1-2; D remains unclear. This CDR3 region has 11 residues. V lost 8 bases, J lost 6 bases, and 10 bases lay in between. CDR1 SGHTA and CDR2 FQGNSA come from the germline V gene. The CDR3 nucleotides read TGTGCCAGCGGCAGGAGGGATGGCTACACCTTC. It specifies CASGRRDGYTF.